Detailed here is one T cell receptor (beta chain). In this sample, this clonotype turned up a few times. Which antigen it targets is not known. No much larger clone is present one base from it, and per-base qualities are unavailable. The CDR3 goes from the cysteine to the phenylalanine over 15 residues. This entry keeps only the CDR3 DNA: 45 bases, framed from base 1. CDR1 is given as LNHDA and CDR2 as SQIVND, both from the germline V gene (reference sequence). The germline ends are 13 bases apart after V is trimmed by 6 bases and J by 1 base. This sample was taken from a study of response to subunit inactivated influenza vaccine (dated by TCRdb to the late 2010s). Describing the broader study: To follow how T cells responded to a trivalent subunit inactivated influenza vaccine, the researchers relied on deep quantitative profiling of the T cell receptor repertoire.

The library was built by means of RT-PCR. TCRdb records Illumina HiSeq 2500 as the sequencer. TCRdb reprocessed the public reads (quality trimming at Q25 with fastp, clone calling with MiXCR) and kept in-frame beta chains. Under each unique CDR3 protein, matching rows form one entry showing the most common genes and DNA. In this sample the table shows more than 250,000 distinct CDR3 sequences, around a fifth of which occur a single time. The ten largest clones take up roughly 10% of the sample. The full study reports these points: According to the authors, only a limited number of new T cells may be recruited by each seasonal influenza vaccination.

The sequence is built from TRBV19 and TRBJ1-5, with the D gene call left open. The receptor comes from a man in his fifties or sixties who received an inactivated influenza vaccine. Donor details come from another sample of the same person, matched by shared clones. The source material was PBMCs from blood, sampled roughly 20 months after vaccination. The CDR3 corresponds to CASRAVYGSNQPQHF. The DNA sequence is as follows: TGTGCCAGTAGAGCCGTTTATGGGAGCAATCAGCCCCAGCATTTT.